Listed below are T cell receptor beta chains from one sample, sequenced in a study of T-cell memory formation after mild COVID-19. TCRdb re-analysed the 5' RACE reads in MiXCR, keeping a single row per CDR3 protein. Of roughly 600,000 distinct CDR3 sequences detected, about 20% appear once; the ten largest clones hold 12%. Input material: PBMCs or a T cell subset sorted from them (not recorded which). The receptor set was obtained from an adult woman who had mild COVID-19 (a few samples of this study predate the infection). Cell type and time point are not known. The conserved cysteine and the conserved F or W are not part of the CDR3 here. Each record gives: V gene, J gene, CDR3 protein.

v_call: TRBV12-3/TRBV12-4; j_call: TRBJ2-5; cdr3_aa: ASGTAKETQY
v_call: TRBV6-1; j_call: TRBJ1-1; cdr3_aa: AGSQMNTEAF
v_call: TRBV13; j_call: TRBJ2-1; cdr3_aa: ASSTLTSGDPSEQF
v_call: TRBV3-1; j_call: TRBJ2-1; cdr3_aa: ASSNPGLAGGNAEQF
v_call: TRBV27; j_call: TRBJ2-7; cdr3_aa: ASGYYEQY
v_call: TRBV29-1; j_call: TRBJ1-2; cdr3_aa: SVELYGYT
v_call: TRBV27; j_call: TRBJ2-5; cdr3_aa: ASSPNRGRETQY
v_call: TRBV6-5; j_call: TRBJ1-2; cdr3_aa: ASSYFAGHNYGYT
v_call: TRBV12-3/TRBV12-4; j_call: TRBJ1-2; cdr3_aa: ASSLRVGYGYT
v_call: TRBV29-1; j_call: TRBJ1-2; cdr3_aa: SVEGRGHSYGYT